The rows below give T cell receptor beta chains drawn from one sample of a study of T cells after yellow fever vaccination. In TCRdb, the 5' RACE reads were re-called with MiXCR into one record per CDR3 protein. This sample has over 200,000 distinct CDR3 sequences, with 5.5% to 8.5% found just once. The sequences come from CD4+ T cells sorted from PBMCs, collected on the day of the yellow fever booster vaccination. The receptors were sampled from a man aged 30 to 39 who received the YFV17D yellow fever vaccine. CDR3s leave out the opening cysteine and the closing phenylalanine or tryptophan.

V: TRBV20-1; J: TRBJ1-1; CDR3: RLTGYTEAF
V: TRBV20-1; J: TRBJ2-1; CDR3: SAFRDTYNEQF
V: TRBV20-1; J: TRBJ2-1; CDR3: SATGLVGANEQF
V: TRBV7-2; J: TRBJ2-2; CDR3: ASSLVLVAGTGELF
V: TRBV19; J: TRBJ2-1; CDR3: ASWGSGRSIEEQF
V: TRBV14; J: TRBJ2-5; CDR3: ASSQDEGAQY
V: TRBV7-2; J: TRBJ2-3; CDR3: ASSRLDGVEGTDTQY
V: TRBV7-2; J: TRBJ2-1; CDR3: ASSSAPYNEQF
V: TRBV5-4; J: TRBJ1-2; CDR3: ASSLIGFYGYT
V: TRBV7-8; J: TRBJ1-3; CDR3: ASSPLTHGNTIY
V: TRBV3-1; J: TRBJ1-1; CDR3: ASSQPGPNTEAF
V: TRBV7-2; J: TRBJ2-1; CDR3: ASSLTSSGYNEQF
V: TRBV7-2; J: TRBJ2-7; CDR3: ASSFTGSEQY
V: TRBV25-1; J: TRBJ2-5; CDR3: ASTPGGQPQETQY
V: TRBV11-2; J: TRBJ2-3; CDR3: ASSSDHSTDTQY
V: TRBV20-1; J: TRBJ1-5; CDR3: SARGHLSNQPQH
V: TRBV5-1; J: TRBJ2-3; CDR3: ASSRGDRGTQY
V: TRBV4-3; J: TRBJ2-5; CDR3: ASSQAVSGTLAAVAQY